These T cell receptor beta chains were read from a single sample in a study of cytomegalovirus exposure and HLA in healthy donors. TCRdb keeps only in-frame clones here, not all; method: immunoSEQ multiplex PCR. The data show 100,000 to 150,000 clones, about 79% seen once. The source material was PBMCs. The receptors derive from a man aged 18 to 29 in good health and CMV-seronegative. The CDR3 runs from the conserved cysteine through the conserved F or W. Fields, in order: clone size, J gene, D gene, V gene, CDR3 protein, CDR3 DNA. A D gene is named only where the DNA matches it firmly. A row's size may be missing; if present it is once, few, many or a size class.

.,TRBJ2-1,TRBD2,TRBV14,CASSLAGGPYNEQFF,TGTGCCAGCAGCCTAGCGGGAGGGCCCTACAATGAGCAGTTCTTC
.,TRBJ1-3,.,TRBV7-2,CASSLRDTGNTIYF,TGTGCCAGCAGCCTCCGGGACACCGGAAACACCATATATTTT
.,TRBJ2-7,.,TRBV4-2,CASSQGTAIGSYEQYF,TGTGCCAGCAGCCAAGGTACAGCTATAGGATCCTACGAGCAGTACTTC
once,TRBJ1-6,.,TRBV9,CASSAQGTGSPLHF,TGTGCCAGCAGCGCACAGGGTACGGGTTCACCCCTCCACTTT
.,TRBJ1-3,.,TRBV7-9,CASSLAGTRDTSGNTIYF,TGTGCCAGCAGCTTAGCCGGAACTCGGGACACCTCTGGAAACACCATATATTTT
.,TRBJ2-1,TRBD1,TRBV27,CASSLSPDRGYEQFF,TGTGCCAGCAGTTTGTCCCCCGACAGGGGCTATGAGCAGTTCTTC
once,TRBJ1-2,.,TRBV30,CAWSLTALGYTF,TGTGCCTGGAGTCTGACAGCCTTGGGCTACACCTTC
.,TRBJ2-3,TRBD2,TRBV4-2,CASSKGLTGDTQYF,TGTGCCAGCAGCAAGGGACTAACGGGGGATACGCAGTATTTT
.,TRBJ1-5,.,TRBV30,CAWSVQGNQPQHF,TGTGCCTGGAGTGTACAGGGCAATCAGCCCCAGCATTTT
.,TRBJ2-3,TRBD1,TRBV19,CASSQTGGGTDTQYF,TGTGCCAGTAGCCAAACAGGGGGCGGCACAGATACGCAGTATTTT
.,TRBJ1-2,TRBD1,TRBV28,CASSGTGGYGYTF,TGTGCCAGCAGTGGGACAGGGGGCTATGGCTACACCTTC
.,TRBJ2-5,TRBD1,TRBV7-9,CASSFLWTGQQTQYF,TGTGCCAGCAGCTTCTTATGGACAGGCCAACAGACCCAGTACTTC
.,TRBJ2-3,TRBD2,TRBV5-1,CASSLGAGVRTDTQYF,TGCGCCAGCAGCTTGGGGGCGGGAGTGCGGACAGATACGCAGTATTTT
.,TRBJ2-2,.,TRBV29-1,CSATQGVDTGELFF,TGCAGCGCAACACAGGGAGTGGACACCGGGGAGCTGTTTTTT
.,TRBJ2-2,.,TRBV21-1,CASSKLKGMNTGELFF,TGTGCCAGCAGCAAACTTAAGGGGATGAACACCGGGGAGCTGTTTTTT
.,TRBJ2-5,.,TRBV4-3,CASSQALRGQETQYF,TGCGCCAGCAGCCAGGCCCTCCGGGGGCAAGAGACCCAGTACTTC
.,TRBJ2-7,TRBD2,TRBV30,CAWRPFLRSSGSKRAYEQYF,TGTGCCTGGCGCCCCTTCCTACGTTCTAGCGGGAGCAAGAGGGCCTACGAGCAGTACTTC
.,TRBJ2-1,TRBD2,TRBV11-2,CASSLEIGRAGEQFF,TGTGCCAGCAGCTTAGAGATCGGGAGGGCCGGGGAGCAGTTCTTC
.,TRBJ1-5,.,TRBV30,CAWSVDRNQPQHF,TGTGCCTGGAGTGTAGACAGAAATCAGCCCCAGCATTTT
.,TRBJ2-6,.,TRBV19,CASSFGGRGANVLTF,TGTGCCAGTAGTTTCGGGGGTCGTGGGGCCAACGTCCTGACTTTC
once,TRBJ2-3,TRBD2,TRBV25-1,CASSLRTSGIVDTQYF,TGTGCCAGCAGTCTTAGGACTAGCGGGATTGTAGATACGCAGTATTTT
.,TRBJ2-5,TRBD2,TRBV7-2,CASSLGAGRGSETQYF,TGTGCCAGCAGCTTAGGAGCCGGGAGGGGGTCAGAGACCCAGTACTTC
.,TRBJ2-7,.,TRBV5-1,CASSLASGYEQYF,TGCGCCAGCAGCTTGGCCTCGGGGTACGAGCAGTACTTC
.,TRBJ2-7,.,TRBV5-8,CASSYSAGHPSSYEQYF,TGTGCCAGCAGCTATTCCGCGGGGCACCCCAGCAGCTACGAGCAGTACTTC
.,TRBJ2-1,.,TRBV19,CASSMAGVLGEQFF,TGTGCCAGTAGTATGGCCGGGGTTTTGGGGGAGCAGTTCTTC
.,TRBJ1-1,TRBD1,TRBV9,CASSETGLGNTEAFF,TGTGCCAGCAGCGAGACAGGGCTGGGGAACACTGAAGCTTTCTTT
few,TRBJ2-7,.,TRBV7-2,CASTQTGSGPYEQYF,TGTGCCAGCACCCAGACGGGAAGCGGACCCTACGAGCAGTACTTC
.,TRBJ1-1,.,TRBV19,CATQGAGHRNTEAFF,TGTGCCACACAAGGGGCAGGGCATCGGAACACTGAGGCTTTCTTT